The clone carrying this TCR beta chain was recorded at least ten times. The antigen is unknown. Germline assignment: CDR1 SGHTS and CDR2 YDEGEE. There are 16 residues in the CDR3. Between the trimmed V and J ends, which lost 4 bases and 0 bases, there was a span of 14 bases. This entry belongs to a study of breast tumors, draining lymph nodes, adjacent tissues. Study-level points and caveats: Tumors had less TCR diversity than lymph nodes, more than nontumor tissue. Findings are consistent with lymph node origin and intratumoral expansion of most tumor T cells. Data only fit, rather than demonstrated, lymph node origin of most tumor T cells. Compared with basal-like, luminal-like tumors shared significantly more repertoire with nontumor tissue.

TCRdb re-derived calls from the multiplex PCR reads in MiXCR, one entry per CDR3 protein. The table lists about 140,000 distinct CDR3 sequences, around a third of them singletons. The lymph nodes were axillary draining lymph nodes from breast cancer patients. The sequence was collected from a female donor with breast cancer. Some clones in this sample may be carry-over from other donors' samples. The V call is TRBV5-8, the J call TRBJ1-5, with unresolved D. Sequenced: axillary lymph node tissue. This CDR3 is CASSRLLSDSNQPQHF. For the CDR3, the DNA is TGTGCCAGCAGCCGATTACTCAGCGATAGCAATCAGCCCCAGCATTTT.